The T cell receptor beta chain under discussion was sequenced for a study of beta chain features in type 1 diabetes. The study, taken as a whole, reports: The question left open here concerned HLA type influencing TCRB rearrangement.

Sequenced material consisted of expressed TCRB transcripts (all of the isolated RNA was reverse transcribed). Assay: immunoSEQ multiplex PCR; the TCRdb copy retains only in-frame clones and omits some. The sample holds over 500,000 clones, 15% to 19% seen once. This CDR3 is 13 amino acids long. Germline-derived CDR1 and CDR2 are MNHEY and SVGAGI. Between the trimmed V and J ends, which lost 5 bases and 4 bases, there was a span of 9 bases. Concerning this clone: What it binds is unknown.

Sequenced input: naive CD4+ T cells from blood. J is TRBJ1-3 and V is TRBV6-5; D is unresolved. The clonotype was recovered from a man in his late teens or twenties in good health. The CDR3 reads CASSPPQGNTIYF. The DNA for the CDR3 is TGTGCCAGCAGTCCCCCCCAAGGAAACACCATATATTTT.